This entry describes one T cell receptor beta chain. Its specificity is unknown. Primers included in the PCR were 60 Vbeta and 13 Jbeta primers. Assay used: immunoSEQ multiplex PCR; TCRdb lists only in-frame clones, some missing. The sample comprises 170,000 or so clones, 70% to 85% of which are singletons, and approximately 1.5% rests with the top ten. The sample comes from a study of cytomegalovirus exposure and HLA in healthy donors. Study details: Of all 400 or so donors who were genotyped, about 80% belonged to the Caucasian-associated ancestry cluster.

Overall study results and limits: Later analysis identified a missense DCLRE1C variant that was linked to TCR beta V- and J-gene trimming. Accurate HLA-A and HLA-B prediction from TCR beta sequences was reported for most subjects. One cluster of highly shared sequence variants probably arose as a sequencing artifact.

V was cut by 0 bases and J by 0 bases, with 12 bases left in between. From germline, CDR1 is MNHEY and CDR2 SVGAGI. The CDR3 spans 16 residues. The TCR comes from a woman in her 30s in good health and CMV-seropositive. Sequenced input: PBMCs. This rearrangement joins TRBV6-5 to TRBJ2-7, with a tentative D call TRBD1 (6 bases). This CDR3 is CASSYSGALGSYEQYF. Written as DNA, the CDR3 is TGTGCCAGCAGTTACTCGGGGGCCCTGGGCTCCTACGAGCAGTACTTC.